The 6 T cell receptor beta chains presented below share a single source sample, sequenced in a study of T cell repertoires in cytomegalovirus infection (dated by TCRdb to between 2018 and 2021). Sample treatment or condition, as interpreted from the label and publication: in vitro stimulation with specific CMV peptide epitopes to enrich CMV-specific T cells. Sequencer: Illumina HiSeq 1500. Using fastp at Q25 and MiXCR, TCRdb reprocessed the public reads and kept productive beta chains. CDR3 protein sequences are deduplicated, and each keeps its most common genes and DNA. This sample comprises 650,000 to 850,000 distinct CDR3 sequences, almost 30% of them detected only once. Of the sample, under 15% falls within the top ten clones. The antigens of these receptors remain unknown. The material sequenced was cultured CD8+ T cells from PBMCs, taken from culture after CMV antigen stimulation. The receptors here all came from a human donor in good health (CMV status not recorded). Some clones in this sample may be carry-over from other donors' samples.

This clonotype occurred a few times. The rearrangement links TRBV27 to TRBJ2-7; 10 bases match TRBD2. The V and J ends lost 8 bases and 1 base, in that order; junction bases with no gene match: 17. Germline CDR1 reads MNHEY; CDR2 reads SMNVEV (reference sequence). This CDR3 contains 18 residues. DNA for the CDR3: TGTGCCAGCGTGTTACAGGGTTTACTAGCGGGACCTTCCTACGAGCAGTACGTC. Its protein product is CASVLQGLLAGPSYEQYV.

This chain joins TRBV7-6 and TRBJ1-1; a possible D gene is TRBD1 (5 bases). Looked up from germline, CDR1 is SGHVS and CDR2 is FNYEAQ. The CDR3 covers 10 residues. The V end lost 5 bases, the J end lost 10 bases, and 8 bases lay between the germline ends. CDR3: CASSIRVAFF. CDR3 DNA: TGTGCCAGCAGCATCAGGGTAGCTTTCTTT.

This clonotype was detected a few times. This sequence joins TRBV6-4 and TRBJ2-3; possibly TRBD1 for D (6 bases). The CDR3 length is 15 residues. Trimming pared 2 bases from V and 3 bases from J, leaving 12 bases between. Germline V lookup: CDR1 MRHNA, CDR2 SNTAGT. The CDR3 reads CASSDGTSSTDTQYF. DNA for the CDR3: TGTGCCAGCAGTGACGGGACAAGCTCTACAGATACGCAGTATTTT.

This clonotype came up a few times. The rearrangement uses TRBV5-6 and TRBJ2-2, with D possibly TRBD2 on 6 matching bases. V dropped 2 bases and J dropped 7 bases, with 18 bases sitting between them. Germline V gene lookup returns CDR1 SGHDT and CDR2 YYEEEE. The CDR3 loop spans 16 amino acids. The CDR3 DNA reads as TGTGCCAGCAGCTTCGGCGGGGCTGGAACAAGCGGGGAGCTGTTTTTT. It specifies CASSFGGAGTSGELFF.

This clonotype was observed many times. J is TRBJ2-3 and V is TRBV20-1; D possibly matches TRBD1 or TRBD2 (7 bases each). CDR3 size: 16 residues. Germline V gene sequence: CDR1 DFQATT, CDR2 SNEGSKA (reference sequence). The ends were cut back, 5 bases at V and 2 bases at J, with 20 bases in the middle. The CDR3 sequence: CSAETGRGLNTDTQYF. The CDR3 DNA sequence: TGCAGTGCTGAGACAGGGCGGGGGCTAAACACAGATACGCAGTATTTT.

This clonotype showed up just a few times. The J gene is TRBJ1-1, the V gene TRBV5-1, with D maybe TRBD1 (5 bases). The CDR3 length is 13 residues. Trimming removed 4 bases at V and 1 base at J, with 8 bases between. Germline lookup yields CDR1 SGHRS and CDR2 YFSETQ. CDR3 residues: CASSDSTNTEAFF. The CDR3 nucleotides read TGCGCCAGCAGCGACAGTACGAACACTGAAGCTTTCTTT.